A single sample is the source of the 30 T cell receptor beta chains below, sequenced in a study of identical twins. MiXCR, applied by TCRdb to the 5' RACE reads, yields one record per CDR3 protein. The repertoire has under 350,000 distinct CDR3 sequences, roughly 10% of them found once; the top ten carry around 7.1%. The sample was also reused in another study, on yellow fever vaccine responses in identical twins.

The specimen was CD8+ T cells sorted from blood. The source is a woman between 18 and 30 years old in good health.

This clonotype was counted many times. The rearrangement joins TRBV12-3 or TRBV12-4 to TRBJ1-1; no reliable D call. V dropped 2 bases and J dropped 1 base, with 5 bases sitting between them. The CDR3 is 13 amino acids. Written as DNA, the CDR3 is TGTGCCAGCAGTTTAACGGGGAACACTGAAGCTTTCTTT. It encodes CASSLTGNTEAFF.

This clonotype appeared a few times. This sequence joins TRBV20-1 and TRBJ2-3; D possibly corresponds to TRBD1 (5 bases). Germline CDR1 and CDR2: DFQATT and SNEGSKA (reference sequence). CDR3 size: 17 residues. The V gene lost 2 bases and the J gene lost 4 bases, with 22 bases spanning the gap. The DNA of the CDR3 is TGCAGTGCTAGATTAACTCAGGGCCTTGTGATCTCAGATACGCAGTATTTT. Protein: CSARLTQGLVISDTQYF.

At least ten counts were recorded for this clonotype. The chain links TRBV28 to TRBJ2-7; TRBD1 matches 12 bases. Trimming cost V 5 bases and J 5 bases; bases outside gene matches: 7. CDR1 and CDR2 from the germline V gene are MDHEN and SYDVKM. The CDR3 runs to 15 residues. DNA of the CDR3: TGTGCCAGCAGTGCCCGGGACAGGGGGCTTGACGAGCAGTACTTC. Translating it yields CASSARDRGLDEQYF.

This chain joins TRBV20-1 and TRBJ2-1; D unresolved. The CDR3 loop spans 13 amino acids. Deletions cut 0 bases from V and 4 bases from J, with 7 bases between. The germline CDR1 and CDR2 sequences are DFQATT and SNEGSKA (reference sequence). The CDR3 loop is CSARDGRYNEQFF. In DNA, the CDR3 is TGCAGTGCTAGAGATGGCAGATACAATGAGCAGTTCTTC.

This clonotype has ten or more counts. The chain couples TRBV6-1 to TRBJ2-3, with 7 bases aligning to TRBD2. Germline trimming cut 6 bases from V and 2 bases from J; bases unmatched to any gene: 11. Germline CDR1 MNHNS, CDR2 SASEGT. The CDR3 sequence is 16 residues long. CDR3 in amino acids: CASRRNPGLITDTQYF. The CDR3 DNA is TGTGCCAGCAGACGAAACCCGGGACTAATCACAGATACGCAGTATTTT.

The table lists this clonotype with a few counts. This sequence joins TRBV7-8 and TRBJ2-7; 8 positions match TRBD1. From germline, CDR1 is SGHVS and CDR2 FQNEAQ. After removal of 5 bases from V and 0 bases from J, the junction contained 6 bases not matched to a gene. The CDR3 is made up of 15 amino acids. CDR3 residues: CASSPTGQDSYEQYF. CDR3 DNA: TGTGCCAGCAGCCCCACGGGACAGGACTCCTACGAGCAGTACTTC.

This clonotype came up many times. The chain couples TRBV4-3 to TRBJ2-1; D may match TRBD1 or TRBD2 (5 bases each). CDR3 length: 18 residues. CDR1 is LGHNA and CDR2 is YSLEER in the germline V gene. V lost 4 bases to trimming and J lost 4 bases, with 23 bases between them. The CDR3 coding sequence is TGCGCCAGCAGCCCAATCCCTAGGACGGGACCTACTTACAATGAGCAGTTCTTC. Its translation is CASSPIPRTGPTYNEQFF.

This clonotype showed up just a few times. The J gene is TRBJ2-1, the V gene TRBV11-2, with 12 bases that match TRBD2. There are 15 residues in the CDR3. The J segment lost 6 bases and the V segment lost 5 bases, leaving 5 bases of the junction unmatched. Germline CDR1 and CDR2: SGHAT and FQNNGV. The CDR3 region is CASSLRTSGTNEQFF. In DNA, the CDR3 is TGTGCCAGCAGCCTAAGGACTAGCGGGACCAATGAGCAGTTCTTC.

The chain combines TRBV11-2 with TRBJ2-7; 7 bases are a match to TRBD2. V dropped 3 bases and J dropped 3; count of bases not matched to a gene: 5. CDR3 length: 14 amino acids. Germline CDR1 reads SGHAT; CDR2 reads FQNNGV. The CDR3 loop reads CASSFAGTNYEQYF. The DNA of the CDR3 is TGTGCCAGCAGCTTCGCCGGGACTAACTACGAGCAGTACTTC.

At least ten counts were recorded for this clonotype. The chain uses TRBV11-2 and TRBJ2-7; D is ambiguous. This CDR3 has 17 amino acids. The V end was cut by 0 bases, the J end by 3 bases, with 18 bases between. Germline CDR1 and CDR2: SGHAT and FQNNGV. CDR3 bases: TGTGCCAGCAGCTTAGATCTCCCTCAGACGGGCATCTACGAGCAGTACTTC. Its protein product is CASSLDLPQTGIYEQYF.

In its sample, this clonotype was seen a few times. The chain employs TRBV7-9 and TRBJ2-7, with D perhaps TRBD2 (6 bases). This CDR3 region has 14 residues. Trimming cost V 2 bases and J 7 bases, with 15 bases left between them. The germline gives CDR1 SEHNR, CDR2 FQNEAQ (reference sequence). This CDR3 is CASSLPGGDREQYF. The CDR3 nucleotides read TGTGCCAGCAGCTTACCCGGAGGGGATAGGGAGCAGTACTTC.

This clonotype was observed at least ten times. CDR3 nucleotides: TGTGCCAGCAGTTTAGATAGGGACCAAGAGACCCAGTACTTC. It codes for CASSLDRDQETQYF. The J gene is TRBJ2-5, the V gene TRBV27, with no clear D. Germline V gene data show CDR1 as MNHEY and CDR2 as SMNVEV (reference sequence). CDR3 length: 14 amino acids. Trimming shortened V by 2 bases and J by 0 bases, and 7 bases separated the two germline ends.

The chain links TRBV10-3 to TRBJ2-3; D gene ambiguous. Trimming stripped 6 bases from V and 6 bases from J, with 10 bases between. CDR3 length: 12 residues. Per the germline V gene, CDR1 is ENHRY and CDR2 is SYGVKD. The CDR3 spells CAISPVGDTQYF. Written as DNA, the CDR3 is TGTGCCATCAGCCCGGTGGGGGATACGCAGTATTTT.

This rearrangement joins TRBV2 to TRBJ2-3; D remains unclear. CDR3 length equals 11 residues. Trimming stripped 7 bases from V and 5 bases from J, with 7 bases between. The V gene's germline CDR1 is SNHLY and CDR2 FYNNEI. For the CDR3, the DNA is TGTGCCAGCACAGCAGGAGATACGCAGTATTTT. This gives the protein CASTAGDTQYF.

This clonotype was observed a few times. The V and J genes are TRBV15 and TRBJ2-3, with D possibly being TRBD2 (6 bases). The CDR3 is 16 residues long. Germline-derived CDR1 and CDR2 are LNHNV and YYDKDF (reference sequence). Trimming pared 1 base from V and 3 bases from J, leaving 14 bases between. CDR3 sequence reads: CATSRAQLTRTDTQYF. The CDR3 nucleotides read TGTGCCACCAGCAGAGCCCAATTGACTAGAACAGATACGCAGTATTTT.

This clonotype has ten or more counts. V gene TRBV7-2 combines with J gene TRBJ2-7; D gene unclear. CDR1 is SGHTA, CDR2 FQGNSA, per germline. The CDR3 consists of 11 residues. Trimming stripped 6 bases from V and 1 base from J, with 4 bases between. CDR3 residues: CASSVSYEQYF. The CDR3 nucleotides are TGTGCCAGCAGTGTATCCTACGAGCAGTACTTC.

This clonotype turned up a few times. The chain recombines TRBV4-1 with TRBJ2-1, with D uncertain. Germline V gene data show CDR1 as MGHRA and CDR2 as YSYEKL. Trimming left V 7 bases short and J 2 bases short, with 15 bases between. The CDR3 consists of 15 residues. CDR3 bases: TGCGCCAGCACCCGAGACTTCTCAACCTACAATGAGCAGTTCTTC. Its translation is CASTRDFSTYNEQFF.

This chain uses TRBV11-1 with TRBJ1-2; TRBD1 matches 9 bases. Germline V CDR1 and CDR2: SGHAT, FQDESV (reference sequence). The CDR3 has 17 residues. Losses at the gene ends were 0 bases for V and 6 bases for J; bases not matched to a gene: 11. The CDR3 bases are TGTGCCAGCAGCTTAGCGTTCGCCAGGACAGGGGAAAATGGCTACACCTTC. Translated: CASSLAFARTGENGYTF.

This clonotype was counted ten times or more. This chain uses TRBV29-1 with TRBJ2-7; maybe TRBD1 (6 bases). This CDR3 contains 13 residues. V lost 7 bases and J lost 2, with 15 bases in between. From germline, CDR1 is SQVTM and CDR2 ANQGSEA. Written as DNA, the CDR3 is TGCAGCGCCCTGCTTCCAGGGGCCTACGAGCAGTACTTC. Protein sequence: CSALLPGAYEQYF.

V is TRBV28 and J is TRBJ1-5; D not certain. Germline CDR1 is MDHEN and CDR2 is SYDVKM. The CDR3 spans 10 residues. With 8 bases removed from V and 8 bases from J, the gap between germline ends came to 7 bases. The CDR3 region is CASGEKPQHF. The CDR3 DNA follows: TGTGCCAGCGGAGAGAAGCCCCAGCATTTT.

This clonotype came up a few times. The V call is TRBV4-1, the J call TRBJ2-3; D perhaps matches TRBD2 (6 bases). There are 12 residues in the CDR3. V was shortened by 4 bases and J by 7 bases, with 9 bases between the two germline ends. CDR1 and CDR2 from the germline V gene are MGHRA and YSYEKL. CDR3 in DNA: TGCGCCAGCAGCCGGGACTTCAATACGCAGTATTTT. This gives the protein CASSRDFNTQYF.

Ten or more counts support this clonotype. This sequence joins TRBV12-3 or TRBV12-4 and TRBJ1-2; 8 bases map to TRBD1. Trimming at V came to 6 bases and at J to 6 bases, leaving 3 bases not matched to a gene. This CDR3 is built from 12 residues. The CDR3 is CASSRTGNGYTF. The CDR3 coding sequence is TGTGCCAGCAGCAGGACAGGGAATGGCTACACCTTC.

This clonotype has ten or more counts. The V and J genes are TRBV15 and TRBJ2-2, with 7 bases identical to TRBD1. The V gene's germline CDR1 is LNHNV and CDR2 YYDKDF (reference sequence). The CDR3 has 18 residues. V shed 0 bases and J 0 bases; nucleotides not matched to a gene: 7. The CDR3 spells CATSRDLRGTANTGELFF. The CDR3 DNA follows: TGTGCCACCAGCAGAGATTTGAGAGGGACAGCGAACACCGGGGAGCTGTTTTTT.

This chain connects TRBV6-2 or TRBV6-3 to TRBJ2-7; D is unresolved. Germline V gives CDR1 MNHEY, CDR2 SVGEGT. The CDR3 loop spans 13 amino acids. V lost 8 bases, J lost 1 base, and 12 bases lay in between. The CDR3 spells CASHSTLSYEQYF. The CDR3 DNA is TGTGCCAGCCATTCGACTCTATCCTACGAGCAGTACTTC.

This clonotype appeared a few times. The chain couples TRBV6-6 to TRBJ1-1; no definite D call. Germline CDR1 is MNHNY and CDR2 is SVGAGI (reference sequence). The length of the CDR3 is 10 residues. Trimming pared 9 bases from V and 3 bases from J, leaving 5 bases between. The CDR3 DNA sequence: TGTGCCAGTACAGACACTGAAGCTTTCTTT. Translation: CASTDTEAFF.

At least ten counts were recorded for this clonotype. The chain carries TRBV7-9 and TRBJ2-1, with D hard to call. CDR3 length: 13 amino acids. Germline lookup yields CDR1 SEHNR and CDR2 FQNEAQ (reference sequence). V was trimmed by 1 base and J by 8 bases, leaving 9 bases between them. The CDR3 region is CASSLEDQDEQFF. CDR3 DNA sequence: TGTGCCAGCAGCTTAGAGGATCAGGATGAGCAGTTCTTC. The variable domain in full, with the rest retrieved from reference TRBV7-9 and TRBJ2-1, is DTGVSQNPRHKITKRGQNVTFRCDPISEHNRLYWYRQTLGQGPEFLTYFQNEAQLEKSRLLSDRFSAERPKGSFSTLEIQRTEQGDSAMYLCASSLEDQDEQFFGPGTRLTVL.

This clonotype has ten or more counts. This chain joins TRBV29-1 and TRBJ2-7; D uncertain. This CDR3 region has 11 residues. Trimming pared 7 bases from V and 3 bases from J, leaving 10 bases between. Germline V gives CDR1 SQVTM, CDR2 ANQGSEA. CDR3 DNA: TGCAGCGCTGAGACTCTCTACGAGCAGTACTTC. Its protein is CSAETLYEQYF.

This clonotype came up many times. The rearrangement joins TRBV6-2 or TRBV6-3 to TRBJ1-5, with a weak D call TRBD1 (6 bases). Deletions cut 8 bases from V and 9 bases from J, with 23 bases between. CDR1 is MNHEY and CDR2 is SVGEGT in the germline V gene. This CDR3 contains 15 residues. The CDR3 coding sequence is TGTGCCAGCTCCGAGCCCGAGACAGGCCCCAGGCCCCAGCATTTT. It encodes CASSEPETGPRPQHF.

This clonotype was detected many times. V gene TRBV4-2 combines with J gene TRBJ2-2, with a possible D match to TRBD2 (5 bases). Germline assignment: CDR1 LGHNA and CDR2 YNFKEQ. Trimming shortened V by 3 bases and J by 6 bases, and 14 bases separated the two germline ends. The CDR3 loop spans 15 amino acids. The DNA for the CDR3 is TGTGCCAGCAGCCAGGAAAATAGCGAGGCCGGGGAGCTGTTTTTT. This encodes CASSQENSEAGELFF.

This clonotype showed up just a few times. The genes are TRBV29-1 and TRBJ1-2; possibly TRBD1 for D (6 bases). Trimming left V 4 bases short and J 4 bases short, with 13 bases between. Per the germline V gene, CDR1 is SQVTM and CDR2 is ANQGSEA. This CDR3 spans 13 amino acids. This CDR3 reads CSVGGGAGYGYTF. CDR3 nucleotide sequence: TGCAGCGTTGGCGGGGGGGCAGGCTATGGCTACACCTTC.